The clone carrying this T cell receptor (beta chain) came up many times. Its antigen remains unknown. The sample originates from a study of blood T cells in healthy people across ages. General study results and limits: When set beside aged donors, long-lived donors presented more naive CD4+ cells and higher diversity. The study found TCR beta diversity correlated strongly with naive T cell percentage.

For the second PCR, which ran for about 6 to 11 cycles, a sample-barcoded 5' primer and a J-beta primer mix were used. A template-switch adaptor that had 12 random nucleotides put a tag on each cDNA molecule. Sequencing recovered at least 2.5 million CDR3-containing paired-end reads from each sample. One entry per CDR3 protein, called by TCRdb with MiXCR from the 5' RACE reads. The sample consists of some 1.5 million distinct CDR3 sequences, 28% of them appearing once. The V gene's germline CDR1 is SQVTM and CDR2 ANQGSEA. V lost 3 bases and J 4 bases, leaving 12 bases between the germline ends. This CDR3 region has 13 residues.

Sequencing was carried out using blood. This receptor was obtained from a woman in her twenties or thirties in good health. The rearrangement links TRBV29-1 to TRBJ1-2; D gene unclear. CDR3 bases: TGCAGCGTTGACGCGCTTTCCCCCTATGGCTACACCTTC. This gives the protein CSVDALSPYGYTF.